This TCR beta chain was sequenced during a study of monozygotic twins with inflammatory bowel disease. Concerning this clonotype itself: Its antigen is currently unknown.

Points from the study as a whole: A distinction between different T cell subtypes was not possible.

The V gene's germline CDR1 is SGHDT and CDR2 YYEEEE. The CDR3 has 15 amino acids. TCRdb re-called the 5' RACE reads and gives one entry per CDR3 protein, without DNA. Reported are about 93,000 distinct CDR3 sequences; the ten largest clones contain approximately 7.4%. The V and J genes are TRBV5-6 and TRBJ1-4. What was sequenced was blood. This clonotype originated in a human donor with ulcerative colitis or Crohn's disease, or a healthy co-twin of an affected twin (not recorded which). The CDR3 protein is CASSLVSRWNEKLFF.